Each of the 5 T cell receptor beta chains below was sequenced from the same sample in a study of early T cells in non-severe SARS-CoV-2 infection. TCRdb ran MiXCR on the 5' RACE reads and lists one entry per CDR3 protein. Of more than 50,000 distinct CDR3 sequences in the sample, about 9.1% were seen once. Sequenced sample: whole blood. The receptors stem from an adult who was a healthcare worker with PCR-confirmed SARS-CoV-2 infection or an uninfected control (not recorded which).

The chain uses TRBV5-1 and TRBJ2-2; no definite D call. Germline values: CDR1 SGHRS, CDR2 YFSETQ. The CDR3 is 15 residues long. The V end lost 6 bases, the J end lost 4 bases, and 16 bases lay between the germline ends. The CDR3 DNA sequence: TGCGCCAGCAACCGGATGCCAGCGATCACCGGGGAGCTGTTTTTT. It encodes CASNRMPAITGELFF.

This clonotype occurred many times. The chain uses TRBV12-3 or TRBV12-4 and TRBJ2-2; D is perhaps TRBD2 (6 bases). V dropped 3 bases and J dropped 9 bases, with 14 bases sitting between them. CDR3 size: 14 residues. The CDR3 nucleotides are TGTGCCAGCAGTTTGATGCGGGACGGCAGGGAGCTGTTTTTT. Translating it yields CASSLMRDGRELFF.

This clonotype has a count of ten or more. The CDR3 reads CSVETDYNEQFF. CDR3 in DNA: TGCAGCGTTGAAACGGACTACAATGAGCAGTTCTTC. This chain links TRBV29-1 with TRBJ2-1, with unresolved D. V was cut by 2 bases and J by 3 bases, with 5 bases left in between. The CDR3 totals 12 residues. Looked up from germline, CDR1 is SQVTM and CDR2 is ANQGSEA.

CDR3 bases: TGTGCCACCGGTTTGCGTTATGCGGGAGATCTGGGGGCCAACGTCCTGACTTTC. Translating gives CATGLRYAGDLGANVLTF. The chain recombines TRBV15 with TRBJ2-6; 7 positions agree with TRBD2. The CDR3 has 18 residues. V dropped 8 bases and J dropped 4; count of bases not matched to a gene: 17. Germline assignment: CDR1 LNHNV and CDR2 YYDKDF (reference sequence).

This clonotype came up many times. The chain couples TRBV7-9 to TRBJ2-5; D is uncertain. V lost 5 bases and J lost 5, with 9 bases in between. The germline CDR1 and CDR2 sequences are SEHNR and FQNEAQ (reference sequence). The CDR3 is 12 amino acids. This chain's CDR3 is CASSRVGETQYF. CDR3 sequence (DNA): TGTGCCAGCAGCCGAGTCGGGGAGACCCAGTACTTC.